One and the same sample provided the 10 T cell receptor beta chains below, sequenced in a study of cytomegalovirus exposure and HLA in healthy donors. 60 Vbeta and 13 Jbeta primers were used in PCR. Using immunoSEQ multiplex PCR, the repertoire was profiled, and TCRdb retains in-frame clones only, with some absent. The sample has under 170,000 clones; more than 75% are singletons. Sequencing input: PBMCs. These receptor sequences come from a human donor in good health.

The chain is built from TRBV5-6 and TRBJ1-2, with TRBD1 identical over 8 bases. With V trimmed by 2 bases and J by 2 bases, 8 bases remained unmatched. This CDR3 has 16 residues. The germline V gene has CDR1 SGHDT and CDR2 YYEEEE. CDR3 loop: CASSFGFRGRNYGYTF. CDR3 nucleotide sequence: TGTGCCAGCAGCTTCGGATTCAGGGGGCGGAACTATGGCTACACCTTC.

The chain recombines TRBV9 with TRBJ2-5; 9 nucleotides align to TRBD1. The germline V gene encodes CDR1 SGDLS and CDR2 YYNGEE. The CDR3 length is 16 residues. Germline trimming cut 3 bases from V and 5 bases from J; bases unmatched to any gene: 11. The CDR3 DNA reads as TGTGCCAGCAGCGCTCTCCAGGACAGGGGAGGGGAGACCCAGTACTTC. This translates into CASSALQDRGGETQYF. The whole variable domain, remainder taken from reference TRBV9 and TRBJ2-5, is DSGVTQTPKHLITATGQRVTLRCSPRSGDLSVYWYQQSLDQGLQFLIQYYNGEERAKGNILERFSAQQFPDLHSELNLSSLELGDSALYFCASSALQDRGGETQYFGPGTRLLVL.

This clone was seen a single time. This rearrangement joins TRBV30 to TRBJ2-1; TRBD2 matches at 9 bases. The CDR3 contains 13 residues. Looked up from germline, CDR1 is GTSNPN and CDR2 is SVGIG (reference sequence). J gave up 6 bases and V 6 bases, and 6 bases lay outside the gene matches. Written as DNA, the CDR3 is TGTGCCTGTGCGGGGGGGCCGCGCAATGAGCAGTTCTTC. Its protein is CACAGGPRNEQFF. Complete variable domain (other parts from reference TRBV30 and TRBJ2-1): SQTIHQWPATLVQPVGSPLSLECTVEGTSNPNLYWYRQAAGRGLQLLFYSVGIGQISSEVPQNLSASRPQDRQFILSSKKLLLSDSGFYLCACAGGPRNEQFFGPGTRLTVL.

The rearrangement links TRBV6-4 to TRBJ2-5; tentative D call: TRBD2 (6 bases). CDR1 MRHNA and CDR2 SNTAGT come from the germline V gene. The CDR3 spans 13 residues. Trimming stripped 6 bases from V and 9 bases from J, with 17 bases between. CDR3 sequence (DNA): TGTGCCAGCAGATACCCAGCCGGCGGGGCCCAGTACTTC. Translating it yields CASRYPAGGAQYF.

The chain uses TRBV7-2 and TRBJ1-5; 11 bases are a match to TRBD1. V lost 1 base to trimming and J lost 5 bases; unmatched junction nucleotides: 4. Germline CDR1 is SGHTA and CDR2 is FQGNSA. The CDR3 is 16 residues long. Here the CDR3 DNA reads TGTGCCAGCAGCTTAGATCGGACAGGGGGCTATCAGCCCCAGCATTTT. Its translation: CASSLDRTGGYQPQHF.

V gene TRBV28 combines with J gene TRBJ2-2; D perhaps matches TRBD2 (6 bases). Germline lookup yields CDR1 MDHEN and CDR2 SYDVKM. Trimming took 5 bases from V and 5 from J, leaving 12 bases between them. This CDR3 has 14 residues. CDR3 loop: CASSPLGGTGELFF. The CDR3 coding sequence is TGTGCCAGCAGTCCCCTTGGGGGGACCGGGGAGCTGTTTTTT.

The chain employs TRBV6-5 and TRBJ1-5, with D perhaps matching TRBD1 (6 bases). V was trimmed by 3 bases and J by 4 bases, leaving 13 bases between them. Per the germline V gene, CDR1 is MNHEY and CDR2 is SVGAGI. This CDR3 has 15 residues. CDR3 sequence reads: CASSYTGLGNQPQHF. In DNA, the CDR3 is TGTGCCAGCAGTTATACAGGGTTGGGAAATCAGCCCCAGCATTTT.

CDR3 bases: TGTGCCAGTTTGAACAGGGGTCCCTACAATGAGCAGTTCTTC. Protein: CASLNRGPYNEQFF. The chain carries TRBV25-1 and TRBJ2-1; 7 positions match TRBD1. The junction had 7 bases not matched to a gene; V was cut back by 9 bases and J by 2 bases. CDR1 is MGHDK, CDR2 SYGVNS, per germline. The CDR3 consists of 14 residues.

The chain carries TRBV14 and TRBJ2-3; unclear D gene. The CDR3 extends over 14 amino acids. Per the germline V gene, CDR1 is SGHDN and CDR2 is FVKESK. The V gene lost 3 bases and the J gene lost 4 bases, with 11 bases spanning the gap. The CDR3 DNA is TGTGCCAGCAGCCAGGAACACGGAGCAGATACGCAGTATTTT. Translation: CASSQEHGADTQYF. Full variable domain (rest looked up from reference TRBV14 and TRBJ2-3): EAGVTQFPSHSVIEKGQTVTLRCDPISGHDNLYWYRRVMGKEIKFLLHFVKESKQDESGMPNNRFLAERTGGTYSTLKVQPAELEDSGVYFCASSQEHGADTQYFGPGTRLTVL.

This clone was counted a single time. The chain recombines TRBV19 with TRBJ2-6; no definite D call. The ends were cut back, 5 bases at V and 0 bases at J, with 11 bases in the middle. Germline CDR1 is LNHDA and CDR2 is SQIVND (reference sequence). The CDR3 is 16 amino acids. In DNA form, the CDR3 reads TGTGCCAGTAGTTCACCAGGCCTCTCTGGGGCCAACGTCCTGACTTTC. It specifies CASSSPGLSGANVLTF. The full variable domain, completed using reference TRBV19 and TRBJ2-6, is DGGITQSPKYLFRKEGQNVTLSCEQNLNHDAMYWYRQDPGQGLRLIYYSQIVNDFQKGDIAEGYSVSREKKESFPLTVTSAQKNPTAFYLCASSSPGLSGANVLTFGAGSRLTVL.